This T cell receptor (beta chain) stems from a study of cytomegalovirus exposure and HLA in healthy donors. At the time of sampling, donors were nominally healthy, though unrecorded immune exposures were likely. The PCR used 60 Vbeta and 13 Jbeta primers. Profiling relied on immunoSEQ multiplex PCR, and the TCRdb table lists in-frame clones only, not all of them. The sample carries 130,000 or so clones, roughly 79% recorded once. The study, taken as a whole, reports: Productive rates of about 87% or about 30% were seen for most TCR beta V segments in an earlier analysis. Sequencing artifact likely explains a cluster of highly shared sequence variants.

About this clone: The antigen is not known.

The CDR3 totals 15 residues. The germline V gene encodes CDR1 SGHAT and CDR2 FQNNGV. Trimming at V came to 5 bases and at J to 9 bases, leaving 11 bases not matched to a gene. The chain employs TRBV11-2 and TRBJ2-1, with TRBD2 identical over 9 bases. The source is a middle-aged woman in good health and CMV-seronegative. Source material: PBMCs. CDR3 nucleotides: TGTGCCAGCAGCCGGAGAGGGCGGGAGGGGGTTGAGCAGTTCTTC. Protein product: CASSRRGREGVEQFF.